This TCR beta chain was identified during a study of graft-versus-host responses after intestinal transplantation. Study in general: Every recipient had anti-thymocyte globulin induction and 3 to 4 years of tacrolimus plus steroids.

Profiled with immunoSEQ multiplex PCR; TCRdb holds only in-frame clones, not every one. The sample shows 81,000 or so clones, approximately 92% of them seen only once. Study outcomes and limitations: Among circulating GvH clones, peak levels were associated with early post-transplant declines in HvG clones. Detection of GvH clones occurred in recipient marrow, and some had their first appearance in ileum or blood.

Germline V CDR1 and CDR2: MDHEN, SYDVKM. V shed 6 bases and J 7 bases; nucleotides not matched to a gene: 9. The CDR3 has 13 residues. Details on this clone: The target antigen is unknown.

The chain combines TRBV28 with TRBJ2-7, with TRBD2 identical over 7 bases. The sequencing used unstimulated CD8+ T cells sorted from spleen or lymph node cells, collected before transplant. This clonotype was sampled from a human donor who was the organ donor for an intestinal transplant. CDR3: CASSPLGGGEQYF. The CDR3 bases are TGTGCCAGCAGCCCCCTGGGGGGAGGGGAGCAGTACTTC.